The following is a TCR beta chain sequence with its context. This specimen comes from a study of CD8 T cells in Susac syndrome. CDR1 SGHTA and CDR2 FQGNSA come from the germline V gene. This CDR3 spans 15 amino acids. The V end was cut by 5 bases, the J end by 2 bases, with 16 bases between. TEMRA cells were FACS-enriched, while CD8+ and CD4+ T cells were negatively isolated. With random hexamers, reverse transcription was performed on 0.5 to 1 ug of RNA. Each CDR3 protein gets one entry after TCRdb re-called the immunoSEQ multiplex PCR reads with MiXCR. In the table there are roughly 200,000 distinct CDR3 sequences, 94% of which are singletons.

The J gene is TRBJ2-7, the V gene TRBV7-2, with D uncertain. Specimen: CD4+ T cells from PBMCs. The origin of this receptor is a human donor with Susac syndrome. The CDR3 spells CASSRTGQRTYEQYF. CDR3 in DNA: TGTGCCAGCAGCCGCACTGGGCAGCGCACCTACGAGCAGTACTTC.